Below, 28 T cell receptor beta chains from the same sample are listed, as sequenced in a study of shared clonotypes between healthy human individuals. Clones were read by immunoSEQ multiplex PCR, and TCRdb kept only the in-frame ones, dropping some. The data show around 1.5 million clones, approximately 98% seen once. The specimen was naive CD4+ T cells sorted from blood. Specified subset: CD45RA+ positively selected. Every receptor here comes from a man aged 25-45 years in good health.

The rearrangement uses TRBV18 and TRBJ1-2; D remains ambiguous. The CDR3 length is 14 residues. In germline, CDR1 is KGHSH, CDR2 LQKENI. Trimming shortened V by 0 bases and J by 4 bases, and 9 bases separated the two germline ends. CDR3 nucleotides: TGTGCCAGCTCACCACCTACGGGCCTCTATGGCTACACCTTC. Translation: CASSPPTGLYGYTF.

This sequence joins TRBV2 and TRBJ2-2, with D perhaps TRBD2 (6 bases). Trimming shortened V by 8 bases and J by 1 base, and 11 bases separated the two germline ends. The CDR3 has 14 amino acids. The germline V gene encodes CDR1 SNHLY and CDR2 FYNNEI. As DNA, the CDR3 is TGTGCCAGCGGCGGTAGCGGGAACACCGGGGAGCTGTTTTTT. It translates to CASGGSGNTGELFF.

V is TRBV11-2 and J is TRBJ2-7, with unresolved D. The V end lost 4 bases, the J end lost 0 bases, and 10 bases lay between the germline ends. This CDR3 comprises 14 residues. Germline assignment: CDR1 SGHAT and CDR2 FQNNGV. DNA for the CDR3: TGTGCCAGCAGCTCCTCCCACACCTCCTACGAGCAGTACTTC. Its translation: CASSSSHTSYEQYF.

V and J are TRBV28 and TRBJ2-3; 7 nucleotides agree with TRBD2. V lost 4 bases, J lost 3 bases, and 7 bases stayed unmatched. Germline lookup yields CDR1 MDHEN and CDR2 SYDVKM. The CDR3 is 15 residues long. In nucleotides, the CDR3 is TGTGCCAGCAGTTGGGTGGCGGGAGAGACAGATACGCAGTATTTT. Translating gives CASSWVAGETDTQYF. Full variable domain (remainder filled in from reference TRBV28 and TRBJ2-3): DVKVTQSSRYLVKRTGEKVFLECVQDMDHENMFWYRQDPGLGLRLIYFSYDVKMKEKGDIPEGYSVSREKKERFSLILESASTNQTSMYLCASSWVAGETDTQYFGPGTRLTVL.

J is TRBJ2-1 and V is TRBV5-4; tentatively, D is TRBD2 (5 bases). V was cut by 2 bases and J by 5 bases, with 11 bases left in between. The CDR3 is 14 amino acids. Germline V CDR1 and CDR2: SGHNT, YYREEE (reference sequence). The CDR3 nucleotides are TGTGCCAGCAGCTTAAATGACTATGACAATGAGCAGTTCTTC. As protein: CASSLNDYDNEQFF.

The V call is TRBV13, the J call TRBJ2-1; TRBD2 is a possible D gene (6 bases). The germline CDR1 and CDR2 sequences are PRHDT and FYEKMQ (reference sequence). The CDR3 spans 12 residues. Trimming stripped 5 bases from V and 9 bases from J, with 11 bases between. The CDR3: CASSLALGEQFF. CDR3 coding DNA: TGTGCCAGCAGCCTAGCGTTAGGTGAGCAGTTCTTC.

The chain has TRBV4-3 and TRBJ2-1; 8 bases line up with TRBD1. The CDR3 runs to 17 residues. J was trimmed by 9 bases and V by 4 bases; bases with no gene match: 17. Germline values: CDR1 LGHNA, CDR2 YSLEER. The CDR3 loop is CASSPRSRDRTDVEQFF. The DNA for the CDR3 is TGCGCCAGCAGCCCAAGGAGCAGGGACAGGACCGACGTTGAGCAGTTCTTC.

The V and J genes are TRBV18 and TRBJ2-2, with 9 bases that match TRBD1. The CDR3 extends over 16 amino acids. Looked up from germline, CDR1 is KGHSH and CDR2 is LQKENI. Trimming took 3 bases from V and 6 from J; bases not matched to a gene: 8. Here the CDR3 reads CASSPGTGSLSGELFF. The CDR3 region has the DNA TGTGCCAGCTCACCGGGGACAGGGAGTCTATCCGGGGAGCTGTTTTTT. The variable domain in full, completed from reference TRBV18 and TRBJ2-2, reads NAGVMQNPRHLVRRRGQEARLRCSPMKGHSHVYWYRQLPEEGLKFMVYLQKENIIDESGMPKERFSAEFPKEGPSILRIQQVVRGDSAAYFCASSPGTGSLSGELFFGEGSRLTVL.

The rearrangement joins TRBV12-5 to TRBJ2-1; tentatively, D is TRBD2 (6 bases). V was clipped by 0 bases and J by 4 bases, with 16 bases between them. Germline lookup yields CDR1 LGHNT and CDR2 FRNRAP. CDR3 size: 17 residues. CDR3 bases: TGTGCTAGTGGTTTGGTACTGGGGGGAGGTCGTTACAATGAGCAGTTCTTC. It codes for CASGLVLGGGRYNEQFF.

This clone was recorded only once. J is TRBJ1-5 and V is TRBV6-6; 7 bases are a match to TRBD1. The CDR3 has 16 amino acids. The V segment lost 0 bases and the J segment 5 bases; nucleotides outside the gene matches: 7. From germline, CDR1 is MNHNY and CDR2 SVGAGI (reference sequence). The CDR3 protein is CASSYSITGEDQPQHF. The CDR3 DNA sequence: TGTGCCAGCAGTTACTCGATAACAGGGGAGGATCAGCCCCAGCATTTT.

The chain combines TRBV27 with TRBJ2-1; possibly TRBD1 for D (6 bases). The germline V gene has CDR1 MNHEY and CDR2 SMNVEV (reference sequence). The ends were cut back, 3 bases at V and 5 bases at J, with 11 bases in the middle. The CDR3 consists of 14 residues. CDR3 DNA sequence: TGTGCCAGCAGTTTCGACAGGCACGACAATGAGCAGTTCTTC. The encoded protein is CASSFDRHDNEQFF.

The chain is built from TRBV7-9 and TRBJ2-3; 7 bases agree with TRBD2. V gave up 5 bases and J gave up 5 bases; unmatched junction bases: 13. CDR1 is SEHNR and CDR2 is FQNEAQ in the germline V gene (reference sequence). The CDR3 spans 16 residues. The CDR3 loop reads CASSRLSREQEDTQYF. In DNA, the CDR3 is TGTGCCAGCAGCCGCCTATCGCGGGAGCAGGAAGATACGCAGTATTTT.

This clone has a single count. The rearrangement links TRBV19 to TRBJ1-1, with TRBD1 matching 7 bases. The J segment lost 2 bases and the V segment lost 4 bases, leaving 7 bases of the junction unmatched. CDR1 is LNHDA, CDR2 SQIVND, per germline (reference sequence). The CDR3 spans 15 residues. The CDR3 is CASSKIRGSNTEAFF. The DNA for the CDR3 is TGTGCCAGTAGTAAAATCAGGGGGAGTAACACTGAAGCTTTCTTT.

The chain combines TRBV7-7 with TRBJ2-2; 7 bases match TRBD1. Unmatched junction bases numbered 1, after V lost 1 base and J lost 5 bases. Germline V gives CDR1 SSHAT, CDR2 FNYEAQ (reference sequence). This CDR3 has 14 amino acids. CDR3 region: CASSLDRGTGELFF. CDR3 bases: TGTGCCAGCAGCTTAGACAGGGGTACCGGGGAGCTGTTTTTT. Full variable domain (outside the CDR3, taken from reference TRBV7-7 and TRBJ2-2): GAGVSQSPRYKVTKRGQDVTLRCDPISSHATLYWYQQALGQGPEFLTYFNYEAQPDKSGLPSDRFSAERPEGSISTLTIQRTEQRDSAMYRCASSLDRGTGELFFGEGSRLTVL.

The chain recombines TRBV7-9 with TRBJ2-6; tentative D call: TRBD1 (6 bases). The V and J ends lost 3 bases and 0 bases respectively, with 12 bases between them. The CDR3 has 17 residues. The germline V gene encodes CDR1 SEHNR and CDR2 FQNEAQ (reference sequence). The CDR3 region is CASSLRQASSGANVLTF. The CDR3 nucleotides read TGTGCCAGCAGCTTGAGACAGGCGAGCTCTGGGGCCAACGTCCTGACTTTC.

With respect to this clone: The same CDR3 is also encoded by other DNA sequences in this sample. The rearrangement uses TRBV9 and TRBJ1-1; no reliable D call. Germline assignment: CDR1 SGDLS and CDR2 YYNGEE. V dropped 2 bases and J dropped 5 bases, with 10 bases sitting between them. The length of the CDR3 is 13 residues. This chain's CDR3 is CASSVTGRTEAFF. The CDR3 nucleotides are TGTGCCAGCAGCGTCACGGGGAGGACTGAAGCTTTCTTT.

Concerning this clone: Other DNA sequences within the sample encode an identical CDR3. The rearrangement uses TRBV7-2 and TRBJ2-2; D ambiguous. Germline CDR1 SGHTA, CDR2 FQGNSA. The CDR3 is made up of 13 amino acids. Trimming pared 2 bases from V and 4 bases from J, leaving 5 bases between. In nucleotides, the CDR3 is TGTGCCAGCAGCTTAAAGGGCACCGGGGAGCTGTTTTTT. Translating it yields CASSLKGTGELFF.

The chain is built from TRBV6-5 and TRBJ1-1, with no clear D. CDR3 length: 14 amino acids. Germline-derived CDR1 and CDR2 are MNHEY and SVGAGI. V lost 7 bases and J 3 bases, leaving 15 bases between the germline ends. CDR3 sequence: CASTDGVRDTEAFF. The CDR3 coding sequence is TGTGCCAGCACCGACGGGGTAAGGGACACTGAAGCTTTCTTT.

In this sample, this clone turned up once. The same CDR3 is also encoded by other DNA sequences in this sample. This chain links TRBV7-2 with TRBJ2-7; D gene uncertain. Germline V gene data show CDR1 as SGHTA and CDR2 as FQGNSA. This CDR3 region has 12 residues. V dropped 5 bases and J dropped 1 base, with 6 bases sitting between them. CDR3: CASSGGSYEQYF. The CDR3 coding sequence is TGTGCCAGCAGCGGCGGTTCCTACGAGCAGTACTTC.

V is TRBV30 and J is TRBJ1-4; tentative D call: TRBD1 (6 bases). From germline, CDR1 is GTSNPN and CDR2 SVGIG (reference sequence). Trimming pared 3 bases from V and 1 base from J, leaving 15 bases between. The CDR3 sequence is 16 residues long. CDR3 residues: CAWSRMSGQTNEKLFF. CDR3 coding DNA: TGTGCCTGGAGCCGAATGTCGGGACAAACTAATGAAAAACTGTTTTTT.

The genes are TRBV5-1 and TRBJ2-1, with 11 positions matching TRBD2. Germline V gene data show CDR1 as SGHRS and CDR2 as YFSETQ. With V trimmed by 1 base and J by 5 bases, 8 bases remained unmatched. The CDR3 has 17 residues. CDR3 region: CASSLRLTSGKNNEQFF. The CDR3 nucleotides are TGCGCCAGCAGCTTGAGGCTGACTAGCGGGAAGAACAATGAGCAGTTCTTC.

The J gene is TRBJ2-7, the V gene TRBV5-4, with TRBD2 matching 10 bases. V was pared by 5 bases and J by 0 bases, with 5 bases of the junction left unmatched. There are 15 residues in the CDR3. Germline CDR1 is SGHNT and CDR2 is YYREEE (reference sequence). The CDR3, as DNA: TGTGCCAGCAGACAGGGACTAGCGAGCTCCTACGAGCAGTACTTC. This sequence encodes CASRQGLASSYEQYF. Together with reference TRBV5-4 and TRBJ2-7, the CDR3 gives the full variable domain: ETGVTQSPTHLIKTRGQQVTLRCSSQSGHNTVSWYQQALGQGPQFIFQYYREEENGRGNFPPRFSGLQFPNYSSELNVNALELDDSALYLCASRQGLASSYEQYFGPGTRLTVT.

The chain links TRBV7-9 to TRBJ2-2; D is possibly TRBD2 (5 bases). The CDR3 consists of 13 residues. The V end lost 5 bases, the J end lost 8 bases, and 12 bases lay between the germline ends. CDR1 and CDR2 (germline): SEHNR, FQNEAQ (reference sequence). CDR3: CASSTEGAGELFF. In nucleotides, the CDR3 is TGTGCCAGCAGCACCGAGGGTGCGGGGGAGCTGTTTTTT.

This chain joins TRBV20-1 and TRBJ2-7; D remains unclear. The length of the CDR3 is 10 residues. Per the germline V gene, CDR1 is DFQATT and CDR2 is SNEGSKA (reference sequence). V lost 0 bases and J lost 9, with 6 bases in between. The CDR3 DNA reads TGCAGTGCTAGAGATAACGCGCAGTACTTC. Translation: CSARDNAQYF.

The chain combines TRBV7-2 with TRBJ2-7; the match to TRBD1 covers 8 bases. The CDR3 extends over 12 amino acids. V trimming: 9 bases; J trimming: 4 bases; junction bases outside the gene matches: 5. CDR1 is SGHTA and CDR2 is FQGNSA in the germline V gene. Here the CDR3 reads CASGQGRYEQYF. CDR3 coding DNA: TGTGCCAGTGGACAGGGAAGATACGAGCAGTACTTC.

The V gene is TRBV28, the J gene TRBJ1-4; tentative D call: TRBD1 (6 bases). Per germline, CDR1 MDHEN and CDR2 SYDVKM. V lost 6 bases and J 6 bases, leaving 11 bases between the germline ends. The length of the CDR3 is 13 residues. CDR3 amino acids: CASRDSGDEKLFF. For the CDR3, the DNA is TGTGCCAGCAGGGACAGTGGGGATGAAAAACTGTTTTTT.

The rearrangement uses TRBV15 and TRBJ1-2; D might be TRBD1 (6 bases). CDR3 length: 13 residues. V was cut by 0 bases and J by 5 bases, with 7 bases left in between. Per the germline V gene, CDR1 is LNHNV and CDR2 is YYDKDF (reference sequence). CDR3 sequence: CATSRDTGYGYTF. CDR3 nucleotide sequence: TGTGCCACCAGCAGAGATACAGGGTATGGCTACACCTTC.

This clone has just one count. This rearrangement joins TRBV19 to TRBJ2-7; D is uncertain. Germline loops: CDR1 LNHDA, CDR2 SQIVND (reference sequence). Trimming removed 5 bases at V and 0 bases at J, with 11 bases between. The CDR3 is made up of 14 amino acids. For the CDR3, the DNA is TGTGCCAGTAGTGCCGAGCGAATCTCCTACGAGCAGTACTTC. Translating gives CASSAERISYEQYF.